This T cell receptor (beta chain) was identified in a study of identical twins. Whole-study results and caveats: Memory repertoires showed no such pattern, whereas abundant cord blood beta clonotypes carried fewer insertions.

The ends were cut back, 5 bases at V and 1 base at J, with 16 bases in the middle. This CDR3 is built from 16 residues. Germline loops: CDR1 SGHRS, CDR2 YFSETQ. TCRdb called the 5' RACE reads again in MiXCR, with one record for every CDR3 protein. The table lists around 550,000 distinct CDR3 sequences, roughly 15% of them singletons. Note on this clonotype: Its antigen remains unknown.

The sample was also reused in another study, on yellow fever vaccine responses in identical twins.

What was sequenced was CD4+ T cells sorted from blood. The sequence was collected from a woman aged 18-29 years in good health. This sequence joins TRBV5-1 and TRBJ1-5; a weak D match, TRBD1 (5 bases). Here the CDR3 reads CASRAGGSASNQPQHF. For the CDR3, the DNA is TGCGCCAGCAGGGCTGGGGGATCGGCCAGCAATCAGCCCCAGCATTTT.